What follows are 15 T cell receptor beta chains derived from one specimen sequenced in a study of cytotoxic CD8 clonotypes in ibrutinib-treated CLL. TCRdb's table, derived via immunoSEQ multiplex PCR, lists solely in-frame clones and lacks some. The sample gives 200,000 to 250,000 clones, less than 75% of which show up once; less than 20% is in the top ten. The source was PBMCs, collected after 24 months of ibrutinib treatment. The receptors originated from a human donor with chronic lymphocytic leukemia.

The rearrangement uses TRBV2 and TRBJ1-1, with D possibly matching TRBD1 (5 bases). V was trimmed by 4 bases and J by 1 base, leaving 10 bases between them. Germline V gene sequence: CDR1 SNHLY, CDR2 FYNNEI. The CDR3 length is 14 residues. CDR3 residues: CASSVGHSNTEAFF. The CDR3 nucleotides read TGTGCCAGCAGTGTTGGACACTCGAACACTGAAGCTTTCTTT. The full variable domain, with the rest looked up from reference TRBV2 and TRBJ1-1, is EPEVTQTPSHQVTQMGQEVILRCVPISNHLYFYWYRQILGQKVEFLVSFYNNEISEKSEIFDDQFSVERPDGSNFTLKIRSTKLEDSAMYFCASSVGHSNTEAFFGQGTRLTVV.

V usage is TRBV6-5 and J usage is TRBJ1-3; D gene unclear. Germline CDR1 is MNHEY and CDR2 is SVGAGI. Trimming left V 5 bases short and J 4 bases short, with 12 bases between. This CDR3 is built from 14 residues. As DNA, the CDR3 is TGTGCCAGCAGTCCCCGGGCCGGGGGAAACACCATATATTTT. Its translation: CASSPRAGGNTIYF.

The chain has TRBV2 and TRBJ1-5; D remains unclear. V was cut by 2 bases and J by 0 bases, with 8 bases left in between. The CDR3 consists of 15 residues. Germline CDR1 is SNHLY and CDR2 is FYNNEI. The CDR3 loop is CASSEMGNSNQPQHF. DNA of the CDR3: TGTGCCAGCAGTGAAATGGGAAATAGCAATCAGCCCCAGCATTTT.

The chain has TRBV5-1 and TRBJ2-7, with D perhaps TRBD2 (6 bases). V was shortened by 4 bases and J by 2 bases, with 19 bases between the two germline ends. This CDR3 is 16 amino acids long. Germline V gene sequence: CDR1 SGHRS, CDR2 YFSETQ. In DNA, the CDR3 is TGCGCCAGCAGCCGACAGCCTTTGGAGGGCACCTACGAGCAGTACTTC. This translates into CASSRQPLEGTYEQYF.

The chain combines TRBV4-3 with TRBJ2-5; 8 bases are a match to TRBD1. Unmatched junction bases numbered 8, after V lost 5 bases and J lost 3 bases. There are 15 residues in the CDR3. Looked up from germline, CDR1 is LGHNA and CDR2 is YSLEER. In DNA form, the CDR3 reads TGCGCCAGCAGCTTCTGGGACAGGCGGGAAGAGACCCAGTACTTC. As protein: CASSFWDRREETQYF.

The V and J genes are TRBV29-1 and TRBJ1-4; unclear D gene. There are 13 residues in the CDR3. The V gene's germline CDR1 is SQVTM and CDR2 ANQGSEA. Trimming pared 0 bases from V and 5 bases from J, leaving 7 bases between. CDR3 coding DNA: TGCAGCGTTGAAGACAGCCGGAATGAAAAACTGTTTTTT. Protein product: CSVEDSRNEKLFF.

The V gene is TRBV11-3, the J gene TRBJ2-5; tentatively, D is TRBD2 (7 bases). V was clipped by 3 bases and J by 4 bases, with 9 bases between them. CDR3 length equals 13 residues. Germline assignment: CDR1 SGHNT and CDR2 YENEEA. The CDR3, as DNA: TGTGCCAGCAGCTTCCGGGGGGCAGAGACCCAGTACTTC. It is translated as CASSFRGAETQYF. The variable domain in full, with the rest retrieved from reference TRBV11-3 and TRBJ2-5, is EAGVVQSPRYKIIEKKQPVAFWCNPISGHNTLYWYLQNLGQGPELLIRYENEEAVDDSQLPKDRFSAERLKGVDSTLKIQPAELGDSAVYLCASSFRGAETQYFGPGTRLLVL.

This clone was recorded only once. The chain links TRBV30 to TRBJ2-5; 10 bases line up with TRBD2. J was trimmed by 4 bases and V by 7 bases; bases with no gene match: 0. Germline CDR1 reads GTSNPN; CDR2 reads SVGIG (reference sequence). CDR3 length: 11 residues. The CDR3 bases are TGTGCCTCTAGCGGGAGAGAGACCCAGTACTTC. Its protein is CASSGRETQYF.

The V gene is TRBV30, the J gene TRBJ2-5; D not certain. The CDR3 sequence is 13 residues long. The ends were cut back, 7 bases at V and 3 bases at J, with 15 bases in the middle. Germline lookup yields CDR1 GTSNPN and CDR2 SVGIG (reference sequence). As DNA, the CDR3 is TGTGCCTTTGACCCTTCCGGAAAAGAGACCCAGTACTTC. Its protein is CAFDPSGKETQYF.

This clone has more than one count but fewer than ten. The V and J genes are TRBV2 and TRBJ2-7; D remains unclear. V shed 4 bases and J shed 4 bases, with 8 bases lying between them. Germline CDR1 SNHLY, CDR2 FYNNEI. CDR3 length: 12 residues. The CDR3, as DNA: TGTGCCAGCAGTGGGCAAAGATACGAGCAGTACTTC. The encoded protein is CASSGQRYEQYF.

CDR3 sequence: CATDPTGRYEQYF. CDR3 nucleotides: TGTGCCACAGACCCGACAGGGCGATACGAGCAGTACTTC. The rearrangement uses TRBV6-1 and TRBJ2-7; 7 bases agree with TRBD1. The CDR3 totals 13 residues. V lost 10 bases to trimming and J lost 4 bases; unmatched junction nucleotides: 10. Per germline, CDR1 MNHNS and CDR2 SASEGT.

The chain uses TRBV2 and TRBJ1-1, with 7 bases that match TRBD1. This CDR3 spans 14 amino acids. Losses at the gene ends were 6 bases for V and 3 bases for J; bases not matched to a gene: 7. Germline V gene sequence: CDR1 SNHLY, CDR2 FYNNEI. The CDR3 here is CASSPRGGDTEAFF. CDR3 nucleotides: TGTGCCAGCAGCCCCAGGGGGGGTGACACTGAAGCTTTCTTT.

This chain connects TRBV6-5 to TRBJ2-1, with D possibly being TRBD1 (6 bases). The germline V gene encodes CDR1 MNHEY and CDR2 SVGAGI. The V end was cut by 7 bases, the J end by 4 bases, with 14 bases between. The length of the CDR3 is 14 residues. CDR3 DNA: TGTGCCAGCACCCCGACGACAGGATACAATGAGCAGTTCTTC. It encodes CASTPTTGYNEQFF.

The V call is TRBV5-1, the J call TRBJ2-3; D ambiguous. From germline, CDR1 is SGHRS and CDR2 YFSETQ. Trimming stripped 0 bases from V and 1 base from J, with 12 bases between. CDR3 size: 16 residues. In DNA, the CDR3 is TGCGCCAGCAGCTTGGCGCCTTTGACGGGCACAGATACGCAGTATTTT. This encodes CASSLAPLTGTDTQYF. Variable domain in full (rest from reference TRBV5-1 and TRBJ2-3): KAGVTQTPRYLIKTRGQQVTLSCSPISGHRSVSWYQQTPGQGLQFLFEYFSETQRNKGNFPGRFSGRQFSNSRSEMNVSTLELGDSALYLCASSLAPLTGTDTQYFGPGTRLTVL.

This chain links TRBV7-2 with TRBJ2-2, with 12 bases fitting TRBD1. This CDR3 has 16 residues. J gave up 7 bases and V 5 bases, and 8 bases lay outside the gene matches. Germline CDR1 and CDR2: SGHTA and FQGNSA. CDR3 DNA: TGTGCCAGCAGCCCCCGGGACAGGGGGCGTAGCGGGGAGCTGTTTTTT. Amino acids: CASSPRDRGRSGELFF.